Presented here are 19 T cell receptor beta chains from one specimen sequenced in a study of blood T cells in healthy people across ages. A second PCR, run for roughly 7 to 11 cycles, used a sample-barcoded 5' primer plus a J-beta primer mix. TCRdb redid the calling of the 5' RACE reads with MiXCR, one entry per CDR3 protein. The sample includes some 760,000 distinct CDR3 sequences, about 25% of them seen just once. These sequences were also reported in another study, on T cells of mothers and their children.

The sample was blood. All receptors derive from a boy between 10 and 17 years old in good health.

The genes are TRBV29-1 and TRBJ1-1, with D possibly being TRBD1 (5 bases). CDR1 SQVTM and CDR2 ANQGSEA come from the germline V gene. This CDR3 spans 12 amino acids. The V gene lost 6 bases and the J gene lost 2 bases, with 10 bases spanning the gap. The CDR3 sequence: CSVMGPNTEAFF. Written as DNA, the CDR3 is TGCAGCGTGATGGGACCTAACACTGAAGCTTTCTTT.

V is TRBV4-3 and J is TRBJ2-1; TRBD2 agrees at 9 bases. The CDR3 length is 17 residues. V was clipped by 0 bases and J by 2 bases; unmatched bases: 5. Looked up from germline, CDR1 is LGHNA and CDR2 is YSLEER. CDR3 protein: CASSQDWLAGAYNEQFF. CDR3 DNA: TGCGCCAGCAGCCAAGATTGGTTAGCGGGGGCCTACAATGAGCAGTTCTTC.

The chain joins TRBV29-1 to TRBJ2-3; D might be TRBD1 (6 bases). V lost 2 bases and J lost 0, with 18 bases in between. The CDR3 totals 17 residues. CDR1 and CDR2 (germline): SQVTM, ANQGSEA. The chain's CDR3 is CSVEYWTEPSSTDTQYF. CDR3 DNA sequence: TGCAGCGTTGAATACTGGACAGAACCCTCTAGCACAGATACGCAGTATTTT.

This chain joins TRBV6-1 and TRBJ1-2; 8 bases fit TRBD1. J gave up 1 base and V 2 bases, and 12 bases lay outside the gene matches. CDR1 is MNHNS and CDR2 is SASEGT in the germline V gene. The CDR3 has 18 amino acids. CDR3 nucleotide sequence: TGTGCCAGCAGTGAAATTCTACGGGACAGGAGCCTTAACTATGGCTACACCTTC. It encodes CASSEILRDRSLNYGYTF.

The J gene is TRBJ2-3, the V gene TRBV20-1; TRBD2 agrees at 9 bases. Trimming removed 5 bases from V and 4 bases from J; junction bases left unmatched: 4. This CDR3 contains 13 residues. The germline V gene has CDR1 DFQATT and CDR2 SNEGSKA (reference sequence). The CDR3 DNA follows: TGCAGTGCTGCTAGCGGGGAAGCAGATACGCAGTATTTT. As protein: CSAASGEADTQYF.

This clonotype was observed a handful of times. The rearrangement links TRBV9 to TRBJ1-3; no clear D. Per the germline V gene, CDR1 is SGDLS and CDR2 is YYNGEE. The CDR3 totals 17 residues. Trimming stripped 0 bases from V and 0 bases from J, with 13 bases between. The CDR3 loop is CASSVDTPGASGNTIYF. CDR3 coding DNA: TGTGCCAGCAGCGTAGATACCCCGGGTGCCTCTGGAAACACCATATATTTT.

The rearrangement joins TRBV4-3 to TRBJ2-1; D not resolved. Judging by the DNA end, TRBJ2-5 fits better; the J call may be wrong. The CDR3 covers 14 residues. The V gene's germline CDR1 is LGHNA and CDR2 YSLEER. Here the CDR3 reads CASSQDPGYETQYF. CDR3 nucleotides: TGCGCCAGCAGCCAAGATCCCGGGTACGAGACCCAGTACTTC.

This clonotype was counted a few times. V gene TRBV4-3 combines with J gene TRBJ2-1; the match to TRBD1 covers 12 bases. The CDR3 loop spans 17 amino acids. Losses at the gene ends were 0 bases for V and 9 bases for J; bases not matched to a gene: 9. Per germline, CDR1 LGHNA and CDR2 YSLEER. The CDR3 here is CASSQDFTGQGAGEQFF. The CDR3 DNA reads as TGCGCCAGCAGCCAAGATTTTACGGGACAGGGGGCAGGTGAGCAGTTCTTC.

The V and J genes are TRBV27 and TRBJ1-1, with 7 bases fitting TRBD1. With 0 bases clipped from V and 4 bases from J, the junction kept 8 bases outside the gene matches. Per germline, CDR1 MNHEY and CDR2 SMNVEV (reference sequence). The CDR3 consists of 16 residues. The chain's CDR3 is CASSLSPKGQVTEAFF. The CDR3 region has the DNA TGTGCCAGCAGTTTATCACCAAAAGGACAGGTCACTGAAGCTTTCTTT.

The chain has TRBV20-1 and TRBJ2-3; 9 bases fit TRBD2. V was pared by 2 bases and J by 2 bases, with 8 bases of the junction left unmatched. This CDR3 contains 16 residues. Germline V gene lookup returns CDR1 DFQATT and CDR2 SNEGSKA (reference sequence). The CDR3 sequence: CSARLILAGFTDTQYF. The CDR3 region has the DNA TGCAGTGCTAGACTCATTCTAGCGGGGTTCACAGATACGCAGTATTTT.

A few counts support this clonotype. This sequence joins TRBV5-1 and TRBJ1-2, with 7 bases that match TRBD1. Trimming removed 5 bases from V and 3 bases from J; junction bases left unmatched: 7. CDR3 length: 14 residues. Germline V gene sequence: CDR1 SGHRS, CDR2 YFSETQ. The CDR3 DNA reads as TGCGCCAGCAGACCCGCAGGGGGGGACTATGGCTACACCTTC. It is translated as CASRPAGGDYGYTF.

The sample holds many counts of this clonotype. The V call is TRBV7-2, the J call TRBJ2-3, with D possibly being TRBD1 or TRBD2 (6 bases each). Looked up from germline, CDR1 is SGHTA and CDR2 is FQGNSA. The CDR3 covers 15 residues. Trimming took 3 bases from V and 7 from J, leaving 17 bases between them. CDR3 protein: CASSLGAGSAHTQYF. DNA for the CDR3: TGTGCCAGCAGCTTGGGGGCGGGAAGTGCGCATACGCAGTATTTT.

The V call is TRBV18, the J call TRBJ1-4; D gene ambiguous. Germline V gene lookup returns CDR1 KGHSH and CDR2 LQKENI. V was clipped by 8 bases and J by 5 bases, with 6 bases between them. This CDR3 has 11 residues. The DNA for the CDR3 is TGTGCCAGCCAAAGAAATGAAAAACTGTTTTTT. Encoded protein: CASQRNEKLFF.

This clonotype was recorded a few times. V is TRBV29-1 and J is TRBJ2-5, with D possibly being TRBD2 (5 bases). The better agreement between TRBJ2-1 and the DNA end casts doubt on the J call. Germline CDR1 and CDR2: SQVTM and ANQGSEA. The CDR3 is 11 amino acids. DNA for the CDR3: TGCAGCGTTCTTTGGACTGCCGAGCAGTTCTTC. This translates into CSVLWTAEQFF.

This clonotype was detected only a few times. V and J are TRBV7-2 and TRBJ2-7, with D possibly being TRBD1 (8 bases). V was cut by 9 bases and J by 4 bases, with 19 bases left in between. Germline CDR1 reads SGHTA; CDR2 reads FQGNSA. The CDR3 length is 14 residues. CDR3 sequence reads: CASQGGTGSYEQYF. The CDR3 DNA follows: TGTGCCAGTCAGGGGGGGACAGGTTCTTACGAGCAGTACTTC.

The chain carries TRBV7-9 and TRBJ1-4; D is undetermined. Germline V CDR1 and CDR2: SEHNR, FQNEAQ (reference sequence). Trimming stripped 5 bases from V and 0 bases from J, with 10 bases between. This CDR3 is built from 15 residues. In nucleotides, the CDR3 is TGTGCCAGCAGCGCCTTGAGCGCAACTAATGAAAAACTGTTTTTT. It is translated as CASSALSATNEKLFF. Drawing the rest from reference TRBV7-9 and TRBJ1-4, the complete variable domain is DTGVSQNPRHKITKRGQNVTFRCDPISEHNRLYWYRQTLGQGPEFLTYFQNEAQLEKSRLLSDRFSAERPKGSFSTLEIQRTEQGDSAMYLCASSALSATNEKLFFGSGTQLSVL.

This clonotype was counted only a few times. The CDR3 bases are TGTGCCGGCAACCTGGACGAGCAGTACTTC. Protein sequence: CAGNLDEQYF. The chain has TRBV2 and TRBJ2-5; the D is unclear. The J call may be in error: the DNA end matches TRBJ2-7 better. In germline, CDR1 is SNHLY, CDR2 FYNNEI. The length of the CDR3 is 10 residues.

Only one count was recorded for this clonotype. The chain uses TRBV29-1 and TRBJ2-7, with 10 nucleotides matching TRBD1. CDR3 length: 14 residues. Germline V lookup: CDR1 SQVTM, CDR2 ANQGSEA. V trimming: 2 bases; J trimming: 3 bases; junction bases outside the gene matches: 4. The CDR3 DNA sequence: TGCAGCGTTGAACCCCGGACAGGGGGCTACGAGCAGTACTTC. Translation gives CSVEPRTGGYEQYF.

This clonotype was detected only a few times. V is TRBV29-1 and J is TRBJ2-7; 8 bases fit TRBD1. V dropped 2 bases and J dropped 3; count of bases not matched to a gene: 6. The CDR3 is 14 amino acids. Germline V gives CDR1 SQVTM, CDR2 ANQGSEA. DNA for the CDR3: TGCAGCGTTGAAATCCCGGGACAGGTCTACGAGCAGTACTTC. This encodes CSVEIPGQVYEQYF.